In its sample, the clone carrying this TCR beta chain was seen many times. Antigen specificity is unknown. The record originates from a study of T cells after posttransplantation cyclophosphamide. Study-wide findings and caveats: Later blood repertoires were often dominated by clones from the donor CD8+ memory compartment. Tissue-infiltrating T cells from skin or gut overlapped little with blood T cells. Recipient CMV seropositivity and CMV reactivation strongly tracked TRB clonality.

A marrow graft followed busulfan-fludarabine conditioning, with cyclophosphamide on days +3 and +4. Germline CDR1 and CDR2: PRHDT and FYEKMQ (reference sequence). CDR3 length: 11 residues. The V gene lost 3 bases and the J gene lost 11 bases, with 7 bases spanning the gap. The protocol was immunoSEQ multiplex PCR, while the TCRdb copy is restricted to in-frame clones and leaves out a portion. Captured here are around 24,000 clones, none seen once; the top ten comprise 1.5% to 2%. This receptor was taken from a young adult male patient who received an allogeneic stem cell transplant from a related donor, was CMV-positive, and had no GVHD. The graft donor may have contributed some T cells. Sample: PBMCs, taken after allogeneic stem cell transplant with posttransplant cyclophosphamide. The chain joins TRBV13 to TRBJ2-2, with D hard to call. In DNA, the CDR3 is TGTGCCAGCAGCTTTTATAGAGAGCTGTTTTTT. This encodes CASSFYRELFF.